This T cell receptor (beta chain) was sequenced for a study of lymphopenia after photon versus proton radiotherapy. Study observations and caveats: Oligoclonal CD8+ Temra expansion after nadir drove photon patients' diversity drop. Authors raise, but do not show, better survival with proton therapy. Photon-treated patients lost naive T cells and TCR diversity; proton-treated stayed stable.

A note on this clone: What it binds is not known.

The method was immunoSEQ multiplex PCR; TCRdb's version includes in-frame clones alone and lacks a portion of them. The sample includes about 70,000 clones, 87% of them seen just once. The TCR comes from a man older than 75 with esophageal cancer. The sample here was peripheral blood, taken from a patient treated with proton-based radiotherapy.

The CDR3 protein is CASSPGQGAYIQYF. Here the CDR3 DNA reads TGTGCCAGCAGCCCGGGACAGGGGGCTTACATTCAGTACTTC. The chain has TRBV5-4 and TRBJ2-4; 12 bases agree with TRBD1. V lost 4 bases to trimming and J lost 8 bases; unmatched junction nucleotides: 4. Germline V gene lookup returns CDR1 SGHNT and CDR2 YYREEE (reference sequence). The CDR3 covers 14 residues. Combining the CDR3 with reference TRBV5-4 and TRBJ2-4 gives the whole variable domain ETGVTQSPTHLIKTRGQQVTLRCSSQSGHNTVSWYQQALGQGPQFIFQYYREEENGRGNFPPRFSGLQFPNYSSELNVNALELDDSALYLCASSPGQGAYIQYFGAGTRLSVL.